The clone carrying this T cell receptor (beta chain) was observed a handful of times. Its antigen is currently unknown. What was sequenced were expressed TCRB transcripts, since all of the isolated RNA had been reverse transcribed. Assay: immunoSEQ multiplex PCR; the TCRdb copy retains only in-frame clones and omits some. The sample has 130,000 or so clones; roughly 17% are singletons. The data stem from a study of beta chain features in type 1 diabetes. General observations from the study: When cDNA is sequenced, cells with high TCR expression could be over-represented. When Type 1 diabetes patients were examined, their TCRB CDR3s proved moderately but significantly shorter in all four CD4+ subsets. At VDJ recombination sites, type 1 diabetes patients had fewer insertions and more deleted nucleotides.

One heparinised draw, averaging about 116 mL, was taken per donor. Via the markers CD45RO/CCR7/CD25/CD127/CD95/CD27, stem cell-like memory, regulatory, central memory and naive CD4+ cells were sorted. The CDR3 is 16 amino acids. CDR1 PRHDT and CDR2 FYEKMQ come from the germline V gene (reference sequence). V lost 0 bases and J 1 base, leaving 10 bases between the germline ends. Material: central memory CD4+ T cells from blood. The V call is TRBV13, the J call TRBJ1-3; no definite D call. The clonotype originates from a man between 18 and 29 years old with type 1 diabetes. The CDR3 DNA reads TGTGCCAGCAGCTTAGGGCTTTTACCTTCTGGAAACACCATATATTTT. Amino acid sequence: CASSLGLLPSGNTIYF. Combining the CDR3 with reference TRBV13 and TRBJ1-3 gives the whole variable domain AAGVIQSPRHLIKEKRETATLKCYPIPRHDTVYWYQQGPGQDPQFLISFYEKMQSDKGSIPDRFSAQQFSDYHSELNMSSLELGDSALYFCASSLGLLPSGNTIYFGEGSWLTVV.